This T cell receptor beta chain originates from a study of spatial heterogeneity in lung cancer. From the 5' RACE reads, TCRdb called clonotypes with MiXCR, one entry per CDR3 protein. The table lists 23,000 or so distinct CDR3 sequences, 5.5% to 7.5% of them singletons. Study-level points and caveats: Relative to follow-up, resection was when ubiquitous expanded tumor TCRs appeared more in blood.

CDR3 length: 14 amino acids. CDR1 and CDR2 from the germline V gene are MDHEN and SYDVKM. V gave up 1 base and J gave up 3 bases, with 10 bases separating them. Stated time point: sample taken at primary tumor resection. The donors were approximately 65 patients with non-small cell lung cancer that was early-stage and untreated. This clonotype was counted between two and nine times. Its cognate antigen is unknown. This material consisted of PBMCs, taken at surgery. This receptor was identified in a male donor with early-stage non-small cell lung cancer. The chain is built from TRBV28 and TRBJ2-7; D unclear. The CDR3 DNA is TGTGCCAGCAGTTTATCGGCAGACCACTACGAGCAGTACTTC. Translated, it gives CASSLSADHYEQYF.